These T cell receptor beta chains were read from a single sample in a study of T-cell memory formation after mild COVID-19. TCRdb itself ran the 5' RACE reads through MiXCR, one entry per CDR3 protein. Counted here are about 350,000 distinct CDR3 sequences, roughly an eighth occurring once; the ten biggest clones make up about a fifth. The specimen was PBMCs or a T cell subset sorted from them (not recorded which). All receptors come from a man between 18 and 29 years old who had mild COVID-19 (a few samples of this study predate the infection). Cell type and time point are not known. Each CDR3 is given with its conserved first and last residue. Each record gives: V gene, D gene, clone size, J gene, CDR3 DNA, CDR3 protein. A D gene is named only where the DNA matches it firmly. The size entry is marked missing in some rows and otherwise reads once, few, many or a size class.

v_call: TRBV5-1; d_call: TRBD2; clone_size: few; j_call: TRBJ2-7; cdr3_nt: TGCGCCAGCAGCCCTCAATGGAACGGGGGGACTGACTACGAGCAGTACTTC; cdr3_aa: CASSPQWNGGTDYEQYF
v_call: TRBV6-1; d_call: -; clone_size: -; j_call: TRBJ1-5; cdr3_nt: TGTGCCAGCAGTGTCCGGGGGGGTTGGGGATCGCTTAAGCCCCAGCATTTT; cdr3_aa: CASSVRGGWGSLKPQHF
v_call: TRBV9; d_call: -; clone_size: few; j_call: TRBJ2-5; cdr3_nt: TGTGCCAGCAGCGTCCAGCCCAGGGAGTCAGAGACCCAGTACTTC; cdr3_aa: CASSVQPRESETQYF
v_call: TRBV2; d_call: TRBD1; clone_size: many; j_call: TRBJ2-1; cdr3_nt: TGTGCCAGCAGTGGGGGACAGGGTAAAAATGAGCAGTTCTTC; cdr3_aa: CASSGGQGKNEQFF
v_call: TRBV6-2/TRBV6-3; d_call: -; clone_size: few; j_call: TRBJ1-2; cdr3_nt: TGTGCCAGCAGTTACGCCGGGACGGATTATGGCTACACCTTC; cdr3_aa: CASSYAGTDYGYTF
v_call: TRBV12-3/TRBV12-4; d_call: -; clone_size: -; j_call: TRBJ1-5; cdr3_nt: TGTGCCAGCAGTCCCATGAAGGGGACCGCTATAGCCCAGCATTTT; cdr3_aa: CASSPMKGTAIAQHF
v_call: TRBV5-1; d_call: -; clone_size: -; j_call: TRBJ1-1; cdr3_nt: TGCGCCAGCAGCTTCCCGCAGGGAGGGAACACTGAAGCTTTCTTT; cdr3_aa: CASSFPQGGNTEAFF
v_call: TRBV7-2; d_call: TRBD2; clone_size: many; j_call: TRBJ2-7; cdr3_nt: TGTGCCAGCAGCTTGAGACGGGGGGGCCCCTACGAGCAGTACTTC; cdr3_aa: CASSLRRGGPYEQYF
v_call: TRBV6-2/TRBV6-3; d_call: TRBD2; clone_size: few; j_call: TRBJ2-5; cdr3_nt: TGTGCCAGCAGCCGACTAGCGAGAAGTCAAGAGACCCAGTACTTC; cdr3_aa: CASSRLARSQETQYF
v_call: TRBV20-1; d_call: TRBD1; clone_size: few; j_call: TRBJ2-3; cdr3_nt: TGCAGTGCCTTTAAGCCGGGACAGGGGACGGATACGCAGTATTTT; cdr3_aa: CSAFKPGQGTDTQYF
v_call: TRBV6-5; d_call: -; clone_size: -; j_call: TRBJ2-1; cdr3_nt: TGTGCCAGCAGTCCCTTGGGGGTCGCCTACAATGAGCAGTTCTTC; cdr3_aa: CASSPLGVAYNEQFF
v_call: TRBV5-1; d_call: -; clone_size: few; j_call: TRBJ1-1; cdr3_nt: TGCGCCAGCAGCCCGGGCGGGGGTTTGGGTTTCGACACTGAAGCTTTCTTT; cdr3_aa: CASSPGGGLGFDTEAFF
v_call: TRBV20-1; d_call: -; clone_size: few; j_call: TRBJ2-5; cdr3_nt: TGCAGTGTTGAAGGGATAAAAGAGACCCAGTACTTC; cdr3_aa: CSVEGIKETQYF
v_call: TRBV6-5; d_call: -; clone_size: many; j_call: TRBJ2-1; cdr3_nt: TGTGCCAGCAGTTACTCGACGGGGGTCGCCTACAATGAGCAGTTCTTC; cdr3_aa: CASSYSTGVAYNEQFF
v_call: TRBV7-8; d_call: TRBD1; clone_size: -; j_call: TRBJ2-2; cdr3_nt: TGTGCCAGCAGCTTAGTCCAGGGGGCCAGGGAGCTGTTTTTT; cdr3_aa: CASSLVQGARELFF
v_call: TRBV5-1; d_call: -; clone_size: -; j_call: TRBJ1-2; cdr3_nt: TGCGCCAGCAGCCCGGACAGCTTATACCACTATGGCTACACCTTC; cdr3_aa: CASSPDSLYHYGYTF
v_call: TRBV4-3; d_call: -; clone_size: few; j_call: TRBJ1-2; cdr3_nt: TGCGCCAGCAGCCAAGGGGGCAGCTCCTATGGCTACACCTTC; cdr3_aa: CASSQGGSSYGYTF
v_call: TRBV29-1; d_call: TRBD2; clone_size: -; j_call: TRBJ2-2; cdr3_nt: TGCAGCGTTGACCTAGCGGGGGCCCACACCGGGGAGCTGTTTTTT; cdr3_aa: CSVDLAGAHTGELFF
v_call: TRBV7-2; d_call: TRBD2; clone_size: -; j_call: TRBJ2-5; cdr3_nt: TGTGCCAGCAGCCTTCGAGGGGCGGGGGGGAGAGAGACCCAGTACTTC; cdr3_aa: CASSLRGAGGRETQYF
v_call: TRBV28; d_call: TRBD1; clone_size: few; j_call: TRBJ1-2; cdr3_nt: TGTGCCAGCAGTTTAGCCGGACAGGTAACGGATGGCTACACCTTC; cdr3_aa: CASSLAGQVTDGYTF
v_call: TRBV9; d_call: -; clone_size: few; j_call: TRBJ2-2; cdr3_nt: TGTGCCAGCAGCGTATGGACAGCGTCGAACACCGGGGAGCTGTTTTTT; cdr3_aa: CASSVWTASNTGELFF
v_call: TRBV5-1; d_call: TRBD1; clone_size: -; j_call: TRBJ2-5; cdr3_nt: TGCGCCAGCGGGCAGGGGGCGCCGCAAGAGACCCAGTACTTC; cdr3_aa: CASGQGAPQETQYF
v_call: TRBV4-3; d_call: -; clone_size: few; j_call: TRBJ1-5; cdr3_nt: TGCGCCAGCAGCCAAGAAGCAGGACAGCCCCAGCATTTT; cdr3_aa: CASSQEAGQPQHF
v_call: TRBV11-2; d_call: -; clone_size: few; j_call: TRBJ2-2; cdr3_nt: TGTGCCAGCCGATCGCCGGGGAGGAACACCGGGGAGCTGTTTTTT; cdr3_aa: CASRSPGRNTGELFF
v_call: TRBV6-5; d_call: TRBD1; clone_size: -; j_call: TRBJ2-7; cdr3_nt: TGTGCCAGCAGGCCCAGGACAGGGTCTATCTACGAGCAGTACTTC; cdr3_aa: CASRPRTGSIYEQYF
v_call: TRBV5-1; d_call: -; clone_size: few; j_call: TRBJ2-7; cdr3_nt: TGCGCCAGCAGCTTAACGGCGACTACCTACGAGCAGTACTTC; cdr3_aa: CASSLTATTYEQYF